The T cell receptor (beta chain) under discussion was sequenced for a study of blood T cell repertoires in COVID-19. Overall study context: The study drew acute and convalescent COVID-19 samples from the United States, Italy and Spain. PBMCs, B-cell-depleted T cells, or T cells were the source of the cDNA or gDNA that made up the material.

In the original processing: Amplifying reference gene primers gave estimates of nucleated cell counts. Only in-frame clones appear in the TCRdb table, and some are missing; sequencing was by immunoSEQ multiplex PCR. V, J and clone size derive from that table, while D and trimming were established from the DNA sequence. Here the sample spans 120,000 to 150,000 clones, about 92% being singletons. CDR1 is GTSNPN, CDR2 SVGIG, per germline (reference sequence). Deletions cut 0 bases from V and 1 base from J, with 6 bases between. This CDR3 is 13 amino acids long. The sequenced sample consisted of peripheral blood. J is TRBJ2-5 and V is TRBV30, with D possibly TRBD2 on 5 matching bases. The receptor comes from a human donor in a cohort sampled during active COVID-19. The CDR3 is CAWSVTSQETQYF. The CDR3 DNA is TGTGCCTGGAGTGTAACTAGCCAAGAGACCCAGTACTTC.